This is a list of T cell receptor beta chains from one sample in a study of shared clonotypes between healthy human individuals. The data were produced by immunoSEQ multiplex PCR, yet TCRdb's version contains in-frame clones alone and is incomplete. This table holds around 2,000,000 clones, approximately 94% found once. The sample comprised naive CD8+ T cells sorted from blood. All receptors derive from a man aged 18 to 29 in good health. Both conserved end residues are trimmed from each CDR3.

CDR3 protein: ASVNRGLSNQPQH; V gene: TRBV28; J gene: TRBJ1-5
CDR3 protein: AWSVFMPEQY; V gene: TRBV30; J gene: TRBJ2-7
CDR3 protein: ASSASGIAEAF; V gene: TRBV9; J gene: TRBJ1-1
CDR3 protein: AKDRGYDTEAF; V gene: TRBV2; J gene: TRBJ1-1
CDR3 protein: ASSLGLGGYT; V gene: TRBV13; J gene: TRBJ1-2
CDR3 protein: ASSIPGTFAGANVLT; V gene: TRBV19; J gene: TRBJ2-6
CDR3 protein: ASSLDPVLYNEQF; V gene: TRBV5-6; J gene: TRBJ2-1
CDR3 protein: AWSEFTSGGATNEKLF; V gene: TRBV30; J gene: TRBJ1-4
CDR3 protein: ASSLYEGFFTDTQY; V gene: TRBV7-6; J gene: TRBJ2-3
CDR3 protein: ASSLGGTMNTEAF; V gene: TRBV7-9; J gene: TRBJ1-1
CDR3 protein: ATRGQDFPGNTIY; V gene: TRBV19; J gene: TRBJ1-3
CDR3 protein: ASSELFGRVPYNEQF; V gene: TRBV6-1; J gene: TRBJ2-1